The rows below give T cell receptor beta chains drawn from one sample of a study of shared clonotypes between healthy human individuals. TCRdb's table, derived via immunoSEQ multiplex PCR, lists solely in-frame clones and lacks some. The sample holds more than 500,000 clones, approximately 96% seen once. The sample was naive CD8+ T cells sorted from blood. All receptors come from a woman aged 25 to 39 in good health. Each CDR3 is given with its conserved first and last residue. The order of the fields is J gene, D gene, V gene, CDR3 protein. The D gene is left open where the match is weak.

j_call: TRBJ1-4; d_call: NA; v_call: TRBV19; cdr3_aa: CASTAGDLYRREKLFF
j_call: TRBJ2-1; d_call: TRBD1; v_call: TRBV6-6; cdr3_aa: CASSSPGTGINEQFF
j_call: TRBJ2-7; d_call: NA; v_call: TRBV11-3; cdr3_aa: CASSGTNTYEQYF
j_call: TRBJ1-1; d_call: NA; v_call: TRBV2; cdr3_aa: CASSESPDRENTEAFF
j_call: TRBJ1-2; d_call: NA; v_call: TRBV4-1; cdr3_aa: CASSQERGGYGYTF
j_call: TRBJ2-2; d_call: TRBD2; v_call: TRBV4-2; cdr3_aa: CASSQIWTSGTYTGELFF
j_call: TRBJ1-2; d_call: NA; v_call: TRBV2; cdr3_aa: CASSDWEEYGYTF
j_call: TRBJ2-7; d_call: TRBD2; v_call: TRBV28; cdr3_aa: CASSLTRTRNEQYF
j_call: TRBJ1-3; d_call: NA; v_call: TRBV13; cdr3_aa: CASSGASGNTIYF
j_call: TRBJ2-3; d_call: NA; v_call: TRBV27; cdr3_aa: CASSFGRSNLQYF
j_call: TRBJ2-7; d_call: TRBD1; v_call: TRBV29-1; cdr3_aa: CSVEFYRTGDLYEQYF
j_call: TRBJ1-3; d_call: NA; v_call: TRBV5-1; cdr3_aa: CASSPPDSGNTIYF
j_call: TRBJ1-5; d_call: NA; v_call: TRBV28; cdr3_aa: CASSFGGLGQPQHF
j_call: TRBJ2-7; d_call: TRBD2; v_call: TRBV29-1; cdr3_aa: CSTSGGLAGPYEQYF
j_call: TRBJ2-7; d_call: TRBD1; v_call: TRBV6-5; cdr3_aa: CASSYSTGQVNYEQYF
j_call: TRBJ2-4; d_call: TRBD1; v_call: TRBV28; cdr3_aa: CAGRGGIGDIQYF
j_call: TRBJ2-1; d_call: TRBD1; v_call: TRBV27; cdr3_aa: CASSPQGARNEQFF
j_call: TRBJ2-7; d_call: NA; v_call: TRBV10-1; cdr3_aa: CASSELGYEQYF
j_call: TRBJ1-1; d_call: NA; v_call: TRBV27; cdr3_aa: CASGGNPSRDTEAFF
j_call: TRBJ1-2; d_call: NA; v_call: TRBV27; cdr3_aa: CASSLGLPGDGYTF
j_call: TRBJ1-1; d_call: TRBD1; v_call: TRBV28; cdr3_aa: CASSADRGTNTEAFF
j_call: TRBJ2-7; d_call: NA; v_call: TRBV7-8; cdr3_aa: CASSRPGEQYF
j_call: TRBJ1-5; d_call: NA; v_call: TRBV27; cdr3_aa: CASSLWPRGQPQHF
j_call: TRBJ2-1; d_call: TRBD2; v_call: TRBV29-1; cdr3_aa: CSVGRGNTGEQFF
j_call: TRBJ2-3; d_call: NA; v_call: TRBV28; cdr3_aa: CASSLYGASTDTQYF
j_call: TRBJ1-5; d_call: NA; v_call: TRBV4-1; cdr3_aa: CASSQSPTSNQPQHF
j_call: TRBJ1-1; d_call: NA; v_call: TRBV18; cdr3_aa: CASSLSSGVNYFEAFF
j_call: TRBJ2-7; d_call: NA; v_call: TRBV7-9; cdr3_aa: CASSSHRAINEQYF
j_call: TRBJ2-7; d_call: NA; v_call: TRBV9; cdr3_aa: CASSAGQQSYEQYF
j_call: NA; d_call: TRBD2; v_call: TRBV28; cdr3_aa: CASSLLSSGTYEQYF
j_call: TRBJ1-5; d_call: NA; v_call: TRBV7-9; cdr3_aa: CASSFGGNQPQHF
j_call: TRBJ1-3; d_call: NA; v_call: TRBV19; cdr3_aa: CASSWSSGNTIYF
j_call: TRBJ2-7; d_call: NA; v_call: TRBV7-9; cdr3_aa: CASSFGHPYEQYF
j_call: TRBJ2-7; d_call: NA; v_call: TRBV28; cdr3_aa: CASSSSSEQSAYEQYF
j_call: TRBJ2-3; d_call: TRBD1; v_call: TRBV7-6; cdr3_aa: CASSPPGQQSTDTQYF
j_call: TRBJ2-1; d_call: NA; v_call: TRBV5-6; cdr3_aa: CASSLGVNEQFF
j_call: TRBJ2-7; d_call: NA; v_call: TRBV5-4; cdr3_aa: CASRPTAQGEQYF
j_call: TRBJ2-7; d_call: NA; v_call: TRBV7-9; cdr3_aa: CASSLQDSYEQYF
j_call: TRBJ1-1; d_call: NA; v_call: TRBV5-8; cdr3_aa: CASSTPEGFDTEAFF
j_call: TRBJ2-7; d_call: NA; v_call: TRBV19; cdr3_aa: CASSIVGGANYEQYF